This T cell receptor beta chain stems from a study of cytomegalovirus exposure and HLA in healthy donors. Study-level background: There were 100 million to 120 million unique TCR beta sequences, drawn from about 200 million T cells, in an earlier analysis. About 84% of 350 to 400 genotyped donors fell in the Caucasian-associated ancestry cluster.

The CDR3 runs to 15 residues. Per germline, CDR1 SGHTA and CDR2 FQGNSA. Study-level points and caveats: No immune exposure information besides CMV serostatus was available.

The PCR employed 60 Vbeta primers together with 13 Jbeta primers. Clones were sequenced by immunoSEQ multiplex PCR, and TCRdb holds only the in-frame ones, with some missing. This table holds about 140,000 clones, 80% to 85% found once. In regard to this clone: Its target is not known.

This receptor was identified in a woman in her thirties in good health and CMV-seronegative. The sequenced material came from PBMCs. The chain carries TRBV7-2 and TRBJ2-5; a possible D gene is TRBD1 (5 bases). The J call is in doubt because the DNA end fits TRBJ2-7 better. The CDR3 nucleotides are TGTGCCAGCAGCTTAGGCCCAGGGTCGGTGTGCGAGCAGTACTTC. Translated, it gives CASSLGPGSVCEQYF.